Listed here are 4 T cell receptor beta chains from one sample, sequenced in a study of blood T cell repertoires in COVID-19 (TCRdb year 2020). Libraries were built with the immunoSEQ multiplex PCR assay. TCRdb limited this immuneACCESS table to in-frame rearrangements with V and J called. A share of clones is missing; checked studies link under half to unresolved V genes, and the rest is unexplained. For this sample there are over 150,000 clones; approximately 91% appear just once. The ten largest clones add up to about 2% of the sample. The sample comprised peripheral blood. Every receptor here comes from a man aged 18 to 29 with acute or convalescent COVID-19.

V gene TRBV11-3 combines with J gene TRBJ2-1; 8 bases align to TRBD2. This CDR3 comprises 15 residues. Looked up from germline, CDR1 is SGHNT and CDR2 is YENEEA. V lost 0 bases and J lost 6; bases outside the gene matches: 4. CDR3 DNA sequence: TGTGCCAGCAGCTTAGATAGCGGGGTAACCAATGAGCAGTTCTTC. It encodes CASSLDSGVTNEQFF.

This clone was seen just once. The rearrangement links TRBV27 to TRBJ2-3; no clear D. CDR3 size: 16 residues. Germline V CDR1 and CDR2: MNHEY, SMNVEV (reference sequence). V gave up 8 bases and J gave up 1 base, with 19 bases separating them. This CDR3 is CASSSRRGSGTDTQYF. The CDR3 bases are TGTGCCAGCTCCTCGCGGCGAGGAAGCGGCACAGATACGCAGTATTTT.

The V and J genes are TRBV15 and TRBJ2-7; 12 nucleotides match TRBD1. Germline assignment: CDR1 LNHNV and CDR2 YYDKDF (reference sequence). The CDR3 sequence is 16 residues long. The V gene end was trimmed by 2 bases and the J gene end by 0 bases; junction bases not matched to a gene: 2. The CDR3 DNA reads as TGTGCCACCAGCAGACCGGGACAGGGGGCCTCCTACGAGCAGTACTTC. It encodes CATSRPGQGASYEQYF.

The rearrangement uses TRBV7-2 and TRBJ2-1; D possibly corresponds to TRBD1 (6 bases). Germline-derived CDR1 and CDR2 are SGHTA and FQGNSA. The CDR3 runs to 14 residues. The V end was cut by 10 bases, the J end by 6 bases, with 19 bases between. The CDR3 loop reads CAKAFRDTPNEQFF. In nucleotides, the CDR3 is TGTGCCAAAGCATTCCGGGACACCCCCAATGAGCAGTTCTTC.